Presented here are 3 T cell receptor beta chains from one specimen sequenced in a study of blood T cell repertoires in COVID-19 (dated by TCRdb to the early 2020s). The method was the immunoSEQ multiplex PCR assay. TCRdb mirrors the immuneACCESS table, restricted to in-frame sequences. Some clones are absent from its copies; in checked studies, under half trace to an unresolved V gene, and the reason for the others is unknown. The sample has under 350,000 clones on record, roughly 86% of them singletons. The leading ten clones occupy approximately 2.6% of the sample. The sequenced sample consisted of PBMCs or T cells enriched from blood (not recorded which). The receptors here all came from a woman younger than 30 who had recovered from COVID-19.

V usage is TRBV27 and J usage is TRBJ1-4; 7 bases fit TRBD1. Germline CDR1 MNHEY, CDR2 SMNVEV (reference sequence). This CDR3 contains 15 residues. V lost 5 bases and J lost 8; bases outside the gene matches: 11. The CDR3 region has the DNA TGTGCCAGCAGTACCAATACAGGGGTGGGAGAAAAACTGTTTTTT. The encoded protein is CASSTNTGVGEKLFF.

This clone has only a few counts. The rearrangement uses TRBV11-2 and TRBJ2-2; TRBD1 might be the D (5 bases). This CDR3 is 17 amino acids long. The germline gives CDR1 SGHAT, CDR2 FQNNGV. The V gene lost 2 bases and the J gene lost 6 bases, with 19 bases spanning the gap. The CDR3 spells CASSLSPLKGLAGELFF. CDR3 coding DNA: TGTGCCAGCAGCTTATCTCCCTTAAAGGGGTTGGCCGGGGAGCTGTTTTTT.

CDR3 in DNA: TGTGCCAGCAGCTTAGATGCCGGGTTAAATGAAAAACTGTTTTTT. As protein: CASSLDAGLNEKLFF. V and J are TRBV11-2 and TRBJ1-4; D not certain. Trimming took off 0 bases at V and 5 bases at J, with 10 bases between the two ends. Germline assignment: CDR1 SGHAT and CDR2 FQNNGV. The CDR3 is 15 amino acids.